This TCR beta chain was sequenced during a study of T-cell memory formation after mild COVID-19. Across the whole study: Each donor largely had its own TCR clusters. Study-wide findings and caveats: Pre-infection memory carried some responding clones, suggesting that cross-reactive memory joined.

From the 5' RACE reads, TCRdb called clonotypes with MiXCR, one entry per CDR3 protein. Among about 610,000 distinct CDR3 sequences listed, 15% to 20% were seen once. About this clonotype: Its antigen is undetermined.

V lost 3 bases, J lost 4 bases, and 11 bases stayed unmatched. Germline V CDR1 and CDR2: SGDLS, YYNGEE. This CDR3 spans 16 amino acids. The receptor's source is an adult woman who had mild COVID-19 (a few samples of this study predate the infection). Cell type and time point are not known. The sequenced material came from PBMCs or a T cell subset sorted from them (not recorded which). V and J are TRBV9 and TRBJ2-3, with 7 bases identical to TRBD1. The CDR3 DNA sequence: TGTGCCAGCAGCGCCCACCCGACTGGGACAGCAGATACGCAGTATTTT. Its protein product is CASSAHPTGTADTQYF.